This TCR beta chain was profiled in a study of T cell responses to AZD1222 COVID-19 vaccine. Overall study results and limits: An increase in Spike-specific TCR breadth and depth was observed after two AZD1222 doses. Nearly half of spike-specific TCRs reportedly target unmutated variant regions.

A remark on this clone: What it binds is unknown.

Sequenced by immunoSEQ multiplex PCR; TCRdb stores in-frame clones only, minus some. Among about 150,000 clones listed, approximately 91% were seen once. Recipients boosted at about 4 weeks or about 12 weeks are pooled. The CDR3 is 14 residues long. V shed 2 bases and J shed 4 bases, with 11 bases lying between them. CDR1 is MNHEY, CDR2 SVGEGT, per germline. The receptor was derived from an adult who received the AZD1222 COVID-19 vaccine. The chain joins TRBV6-2 or TRBV6-3 to TRBJ1-2; perhaps TRBD1 as D (5 bases). This material consisted of peripheral blood, taken 28 days after the second AZD1222 dose. The DNA for the CDR3 is TGTGCCAGCAGTTACGGGCAGGGACGCTATGGCTACACCTTC. Encoded protein: CASSYGQGRYGYTF.